Reported below is one T cell receptor beta chain. These data originate in a study of technical replicates of blood from a few donors. Only in-frame clones appear in the TCRdb table, and some are missing; sequencing was by immunoSEQ multiplex PCR. Among over 65,000 clones listed, approximately 97% were seen once. The material sequenced was T cells isolated from PBMCs. The clonotype comes from a human donor in good health.

The chain's CDR3 is CAISLDSLYQPQHF. DNA for the CDR3: TGTGCCATCAGCCTGGACAGTTTATATCAGCCCCAGCATTTT. The chain joins TRBV10-3 to TRBJ1-5; D is perhaps TRBD1 (6 bases). The V gene lost 6 bases and the J gene lost 5 bases, with 14 bases spanning the gap. Germline V lookup: CDR1 ENHRY, CDR2 SYGVKD. This CDR3 spans 14 amino acids.